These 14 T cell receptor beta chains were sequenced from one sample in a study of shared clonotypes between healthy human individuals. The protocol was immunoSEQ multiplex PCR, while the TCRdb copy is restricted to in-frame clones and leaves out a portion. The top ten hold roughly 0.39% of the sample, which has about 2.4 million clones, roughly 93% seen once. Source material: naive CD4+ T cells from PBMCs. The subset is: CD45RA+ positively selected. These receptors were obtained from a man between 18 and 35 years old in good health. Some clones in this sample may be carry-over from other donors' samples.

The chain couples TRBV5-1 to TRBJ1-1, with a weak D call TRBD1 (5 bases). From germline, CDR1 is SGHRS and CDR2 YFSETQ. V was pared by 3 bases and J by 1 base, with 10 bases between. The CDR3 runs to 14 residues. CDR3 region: CASSSDGANTEAFF. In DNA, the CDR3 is TGCGCCAGCAGCTCCGATGGGGCGAACACTGAAGCTTTCTTT.

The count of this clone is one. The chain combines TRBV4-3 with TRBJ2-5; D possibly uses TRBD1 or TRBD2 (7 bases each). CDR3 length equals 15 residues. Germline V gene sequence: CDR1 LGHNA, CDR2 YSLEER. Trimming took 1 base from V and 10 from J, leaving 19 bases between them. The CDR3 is CASSQVVQGGGSQYF. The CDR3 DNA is TGCGCCAGCAGCCAAGTGGTTCAGGGGGGAGGGAGCCAGTACTTC.

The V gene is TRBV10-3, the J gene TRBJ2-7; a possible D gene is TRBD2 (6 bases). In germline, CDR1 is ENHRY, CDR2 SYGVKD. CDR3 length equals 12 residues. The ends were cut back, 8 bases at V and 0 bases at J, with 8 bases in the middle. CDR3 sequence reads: CAIGGSSYEQYF. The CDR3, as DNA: TGTGCCATCGGAGGGAGCTCCTACGAGCAGTACTTC.

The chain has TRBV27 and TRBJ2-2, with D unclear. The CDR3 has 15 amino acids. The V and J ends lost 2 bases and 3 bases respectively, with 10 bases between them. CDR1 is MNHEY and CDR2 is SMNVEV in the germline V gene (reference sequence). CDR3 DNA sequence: TGTGCCAGCAGTTTAGGTGGAATGTACACCGGGGAGCTGTTTTTT. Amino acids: CASSLGGMYTGELFF.

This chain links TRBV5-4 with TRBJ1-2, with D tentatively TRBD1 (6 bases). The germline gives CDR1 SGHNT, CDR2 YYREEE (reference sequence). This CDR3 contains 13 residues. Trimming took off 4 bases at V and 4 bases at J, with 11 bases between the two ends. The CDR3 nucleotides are TGTGCCAGCAGCGTTGACAGGAGCTATGGCTACACCTTC. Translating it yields CASSVDRSYGYTF.

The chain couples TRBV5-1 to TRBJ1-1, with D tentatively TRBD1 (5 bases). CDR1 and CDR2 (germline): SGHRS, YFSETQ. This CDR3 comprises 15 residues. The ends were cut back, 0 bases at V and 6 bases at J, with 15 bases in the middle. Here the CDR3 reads CASSLGGFGAPEAFF. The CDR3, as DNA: TGCGCCAGCAGCTTGGGAGGGTTTGGGGCTCCTGAAGCTTTCTTT.

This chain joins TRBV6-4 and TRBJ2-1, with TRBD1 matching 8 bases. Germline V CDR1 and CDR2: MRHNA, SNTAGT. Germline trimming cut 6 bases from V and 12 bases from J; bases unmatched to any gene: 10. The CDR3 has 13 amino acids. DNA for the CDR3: TGTGCCAGCAGAAAGACAGGGGCTATTGCGCAGTTCTTC. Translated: CASRKTGAIAQFF.

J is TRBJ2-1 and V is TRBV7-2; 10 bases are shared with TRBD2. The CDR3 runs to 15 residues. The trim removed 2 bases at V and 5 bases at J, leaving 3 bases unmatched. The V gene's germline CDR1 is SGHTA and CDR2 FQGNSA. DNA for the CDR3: TGTGCCAGCAGCTTAACTAGCGGGATAAACAATGAGCAGTTCTTC. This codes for CASSLTSGINNEQFF. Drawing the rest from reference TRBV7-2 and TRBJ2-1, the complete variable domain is GAGVSQSPSNKVTEKGKDVELRCDPISGHTALYWYRQSLGQGLEFLIYFQGNSAPDKSGLPSDRFSAERTGGSVSTLTIQRTQQEDSAVYLCASSLTSGINNEQFFGPGTRLTVL.

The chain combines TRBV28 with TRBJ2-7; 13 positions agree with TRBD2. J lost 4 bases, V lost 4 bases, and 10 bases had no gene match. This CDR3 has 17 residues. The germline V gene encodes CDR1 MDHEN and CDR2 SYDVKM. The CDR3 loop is CASSSPSGLAGKYEQYF. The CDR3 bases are TGTGCCAGCAGTTCCCCCTCGGGACTAGCGGGAAAGTACGAGCAGTACTTC.

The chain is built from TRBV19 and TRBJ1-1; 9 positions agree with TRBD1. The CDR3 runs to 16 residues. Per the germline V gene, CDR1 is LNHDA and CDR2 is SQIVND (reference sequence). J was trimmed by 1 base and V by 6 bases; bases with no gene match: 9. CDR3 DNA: TGTGCCAGTAGACCAACAGGGGGCGCGGGGAACACTGAAGCTTTCTTT. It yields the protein CASRPTGGAGNTEAFF. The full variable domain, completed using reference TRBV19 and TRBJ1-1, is DGGITQSPKYLFRKEGQNVTLSCEQNLNHDAMYWYRQDPGQGLRLIYYSQIVNDFQKGDIAEGYSVSREKKESFPLTVTSAQKNPTAFYLCASRPTGGAGNTEAFFGQGTRLTVV.

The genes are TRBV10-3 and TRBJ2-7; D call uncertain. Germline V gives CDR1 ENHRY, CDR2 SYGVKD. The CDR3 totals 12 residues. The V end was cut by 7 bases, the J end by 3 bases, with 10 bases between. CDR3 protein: CAIIPSNYEQYF. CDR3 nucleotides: TGTGCCATCATACCCAGCAACTACGAGCAGTACTTC.

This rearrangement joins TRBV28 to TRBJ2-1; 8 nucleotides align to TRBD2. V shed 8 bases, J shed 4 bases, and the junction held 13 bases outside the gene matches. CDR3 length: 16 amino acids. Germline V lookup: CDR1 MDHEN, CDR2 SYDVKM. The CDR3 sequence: CASLTRGGRSYNEQFF. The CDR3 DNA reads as TGTGCCAGCTTAACCCGGGGGGGCCGGTCTTACAATGAGCAGTTCTTC.

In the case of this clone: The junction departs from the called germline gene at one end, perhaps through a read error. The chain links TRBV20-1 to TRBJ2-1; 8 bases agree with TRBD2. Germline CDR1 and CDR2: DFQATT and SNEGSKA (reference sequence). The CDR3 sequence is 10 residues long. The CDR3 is CSAQGGGRLF. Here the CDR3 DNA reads TGCAGTGCCCAGGGAGGCGGGAGGCTCTTC.

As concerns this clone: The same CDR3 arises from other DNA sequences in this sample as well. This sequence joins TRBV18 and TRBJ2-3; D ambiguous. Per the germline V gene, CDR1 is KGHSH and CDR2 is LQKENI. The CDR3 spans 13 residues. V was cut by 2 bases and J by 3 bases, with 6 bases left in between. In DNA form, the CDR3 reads TGTGCCAGCTCACCAGGTGTGACAGATACGCAGTATTTT. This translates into CASSPGVTDTQYF.